This passage covers 5 T cell receptor beta chains from one sample sequenced in a study of technical replicates of blood from several donors. The method was immunoSEQ multiplex PCR; TCRdb's version includes in-frame clones alone and lacks a portion of them. The repertoire includes tens of thousands of clones, 85% to 95% of them detected once, and around 0.25% sits in the top ten. Sequenced sample: T cells isolated from PBMCs. The receptors derive from a human donor in good health.

This clone showed up just a few times. J is TRBJ1-1 and V is TRBV28, with 7 bases identical to TRBD1. The CDR3 is 15 amino acids. The trim removed 8 bases at V and 2 bases at J, leaving 11 bases unmatched. Germline CDR1 reads MDHEN; CDR2 reads SYDVKM. The CDR3 DNA follows: TGTGCCAGCGCAATCACAGGGGTCGTCAACACTGAAGCTTTCTTT. Its translation: CASAITGVVNTEAFF.

This clone was seen only a few times. V is TRBV10-3 and J is TRBJ1-2; the match to TRBD1 covers 9 bases. The CDR3 is made up of 13 amino acids. Per the germline V gene, CDR1 is ENHRY and CDR2 is SYGVKD. With 10 bases clipped from V and 3 bases from J, the junction kept 6 bases outside the gene matches. In DNA, the CDR3 is TGTGCCACCTCCGGGACAGGGTACTATGGCTACACCTTC. Encoded protein: CATSGTGYYGYTF.

CDR3 loop: CVRSLEGQGFWVGELFF. Written as DNA, the CDR3 is TGTGTCAGAAGCTTAGAGGGACAGGGGTTCTGGGTCGGGGAGCTGTTTTTT. The gene calls are TRBV7-5 and TRBJ2-2; whether TRBD1, the table's D call, matches the DNA was not checked. TRBV7-5 is shown as a pseudogene. The length of the CDR3 is 17 residues.

This chain links TRBV11-3 with TRBJ2-1, with a possible D match to TRBD2 (5 bases). This CDR3 is built from 13 residues. V lost 5 bases and J lost 8, with 13 bases in between. Germline V gene sequence: CDR1 SGHNT, CDR2 YENEEA. The CDR3 DNA sequence: TGTGCCAGCAGCCAGACACGGGGTTATGAGCAGTTCTTC. Amino acid sequence: CASSQTRGYEQFF.

The chain couples TRBV7-2 to TRBJ2-4, with D possibly being TRBD2 (5 bases). The ends were cut back, 4 bases at V and 6 bases at J, with 13 bases in the middle. The CDR3 has 14 residues. CDR1 and CDR2 from the germline V gene are SGHTA and FQGNSA. CDR3 sequence: CASSSRSGGNIQYF. The CDR3 nucleotides read TGTGCCAGCAGCTCTCGGAGCGGAGGAAACATTCAGTACTTC.